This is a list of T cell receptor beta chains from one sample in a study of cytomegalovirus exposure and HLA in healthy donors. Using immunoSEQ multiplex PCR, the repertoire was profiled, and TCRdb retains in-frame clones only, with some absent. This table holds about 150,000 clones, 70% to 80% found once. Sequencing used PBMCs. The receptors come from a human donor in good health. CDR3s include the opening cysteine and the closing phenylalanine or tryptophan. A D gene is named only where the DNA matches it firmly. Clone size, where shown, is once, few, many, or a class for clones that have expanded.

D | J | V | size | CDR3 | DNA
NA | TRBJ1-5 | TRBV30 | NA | CAWKVGGGQPQHF | TGTGCCTGGAAGGTAGGGGGTGGTCAGCCCCAGCATTTT
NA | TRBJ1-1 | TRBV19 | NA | CASSIGEQASTEAFF | TGTGCCAGTAGTATTGGGGAACAGGCGAGCACTGAAGCTTTCTTT
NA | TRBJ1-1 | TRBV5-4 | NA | CASSKEVNTEAFF | TGTGCCAGCAGCAAGGAGGTGAACACTGAAGCTTTCTTT
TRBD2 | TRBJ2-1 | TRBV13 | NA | CASSPPGLAYNEQFF | TGTGCCAGCAGCCCTCCGGGACTAGCCTACAATGAGCAGTTCTTC
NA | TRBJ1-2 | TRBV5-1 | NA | CASSSSAGGGYTF | TGCGCCAGCAGCTCGAGCGCAGGAGGAGGCTACACCTTC
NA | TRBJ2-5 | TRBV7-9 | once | CASSPGWGGLGQETQYF | TGTGCCAGCAGTCCAGGGTGGGGGGGGCTTGGCCAAGAGACCCAGTACTTC
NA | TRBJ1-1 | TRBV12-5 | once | CASAPTGDEAFF | TGTGCTAGTGCCCCGACAGGAGACGAAGCTTTCTTT
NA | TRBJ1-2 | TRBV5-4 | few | CASSFRFQGPAGYTF | TGTGCCAGCAGCTTCCGGTTTCAGGGGCCAGCTGGCTACACCTTC
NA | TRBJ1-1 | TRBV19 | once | CASSIDYRRTAEAFF | TGTGCCAGTAGTATAGATTACAGGCGAACAGCCGAAGCTTTCTTT
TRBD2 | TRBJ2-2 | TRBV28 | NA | CASSFGTRLRDGELFF | TGTGCCAGCAGTTTCGGGACTAGATTACGTGACGGGGAGCTGTTTTTT
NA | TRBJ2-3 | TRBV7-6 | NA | CASSLDRGPQYF | TGTGCCAGCAGCTTAGATCGTGGGCCGCAGTATTTT
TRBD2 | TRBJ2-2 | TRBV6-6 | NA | CASSYSAGGNTGELFF | TGTGCCAGCAGTTACTCAGCGGGGGGGAACACCGGGGAGCTGTTTTTT
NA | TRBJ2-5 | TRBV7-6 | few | CASSRTAAREETQYF | TGTGCCAGCAGCCGGACGGCCGCGAGGGAAGAGACCCAGTACTTC
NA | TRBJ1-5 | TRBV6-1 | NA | CASSEFTGYSNQPQHF | TGTGCCAGCAGTGAATTTACGGGTTATAGCAATCAGCCCCAGCATTTT
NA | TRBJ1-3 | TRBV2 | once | CASSEMAAGNTIYF | TGTGCCAGCAGTGAAATGGCAGCTGGAAACACCATATATTTT
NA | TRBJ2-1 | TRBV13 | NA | CASSAVDNEQFF | TGTGCCAGCAGCGCCGTAGACAATGAGCAGTTCTTC
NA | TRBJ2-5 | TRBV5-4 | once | CASRSGAGETQYF | TGTGCCAGCAGGTCTGGCGCGGGGGAGACCCAGTACTTC
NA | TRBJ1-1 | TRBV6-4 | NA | CASSEQGLNTEAFF | TGTGCCAGCAGTGAGCAGGGATTGAACACTGAAGCTTTCTTT